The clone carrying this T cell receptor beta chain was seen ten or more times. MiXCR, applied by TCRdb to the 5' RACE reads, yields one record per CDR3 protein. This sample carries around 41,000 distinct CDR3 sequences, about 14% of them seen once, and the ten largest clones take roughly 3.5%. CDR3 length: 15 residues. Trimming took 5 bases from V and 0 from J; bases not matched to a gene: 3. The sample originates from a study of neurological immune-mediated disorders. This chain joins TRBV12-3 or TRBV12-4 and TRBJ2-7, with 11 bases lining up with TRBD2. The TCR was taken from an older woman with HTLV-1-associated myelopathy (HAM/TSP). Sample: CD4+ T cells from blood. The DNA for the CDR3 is TGTGCCAGCAGTCCCACTAGCGGGAGCTCCTACGAGCAGTACTTC. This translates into CASSPTSGSSYEQYF.